This TCR beta chain emerged from a study of blood T cell repertoires in COVID-19. The protocol was immunoSEQ multiplex PCR, while the TCRdb copy is restricted to in-frame clones and leaves out a portion. This sample yields about 200,000 clones, of which approximately 86% are seen a single time; 2% to 2.5% belongs to the top ten. The ends were cut back, 1 base at V and 7 bases at J, with 11 bases in the middle. The CDR3 sequence is 14 residues long. CDR1 and CDR2 (germline): SGHRS, YFSETQ. This receptor was identified in a woman aged 30 to 39 who had recovered from COVID-19. The sample consisted of PBMCs or T cells enriched from blood (not recorded which). This chain uses TRBV5-1 with TRBJ1-4; D might be TRBD1 (6 bases). The CDR3 here is CASSLRDNLEKLFF. The DNA for the CDR3 is TGCGCCAGCAGCTTGCGGGACAACCTTGAAAAACTGTTTTTT.